Shown below are 17 T cell receptor beta chains from a single sample sequenced in a study of technical replicates of blood from a handful of donors. TCRdb's table, derived via immunoSEQ multiplex PCR, lists solely in-frame clones and lacks some. The profile shows around 83,000 clones, roughly nine tenths of them singletons. The sequencing sample was made of T cells isolated from PBMCs. Every receptor here comes from a human donor in good health.

The chain links TRBV4-2 to TRBJ2-7; the D gene is possibly TRBD1 (5 bases). Germline V gene sequence: CDR1 LGHNA, CDR2 YNFKEQ. The length of the CDR3 is 13 residues. V lost 4 bases and J lost 5, with 12 bases in between. CDR3 nucleotide sequence: TGTGCCAGCAGCCCGTCGCTCAGGGACGAGCAGTACTTC. Translation: CASSPSLRDEQYF.

The rearrangement joins TRBV15 to TRBJ2-7; 7 bases are shared with TRBD1. Germline V CDR1 and CDR2: LNHNV, YYDKDF (reference sequence). V shed 3 bases and J 0 bases; nucleotides not matched to a gene: 8. CDR3 size: 16 residues. The CDR3 spells CATSSTDRAYSYEQYF. CDR3 DNA sequence: TGTGCCACCAGCAGTACTGACAGGGCGTACTCCTACGAGCAGTACTTC. Drawing the rest from reference TRBV15 and TRBJ2-7, the complete variable domain is DAMVIQNPRYQVTQFGKPVTLSCSQTLNHNVMYWYQQKSSQAPKLLFHYYDKDFNNEADTPDNFQSRRPNTSFCFLDIRSPGLGDTAMYLCATSSTDRAYSYEQYFGPGTRLTVT.

This chain joins TRBV11-2 and TRBJ2-1; TRBD1 matches at 8 bases. This CDR3 is 15 amino acids long. V lost 5 bases to trimming and J lost 3 bases; unmatched junction nucleotides: 6. Germline V gives CDR1 SGHAT, CDR2 FQNNGV. The CDR3 sequence is CASSPRTGIYNEQFF. DNA of the CDR3: TGTGCCAGCAGCCCCCGGACAGGGATCTACAATGAGCAGTTCTTC.

The V and J genes are TRBV11-2 and TRBJ2-7; 8 positions agree with TRBD1. CDR1 and CDR2 from the germline V gene are SGHAT and FQNNGV. The CDR3 contains 17 residues. V lost 6 bases, J lost 8 bases, and 21 bases stayed unmatched. This CDR3 is CASRRWGQRQGFYKQYF. CDR3 DNA: TGTGCCAGCAGACGCTGGGGACAGAGACAGGGGTTCTATAAGCAGTACTTC.

The chain couples TRBV2 to TRBJ1-2, with 7 bases that match TRBD1. J lost 0 bases, V lost 2 bases, and 9 bases had no gene match. The germline gives CDR1 SNHLY, CDR2 FYNNEI. The CDR3 has 17 residues. The CDR3, as DNA: TGTGCCAGCAGTGAATACTGGACAGGCTCAGCTAACTATGGCTACACCTTC. Its protein is CASSEYWTGSANYGYTF.

The chain employs TRBV5-1 and TRBJ2-7; 8 bases agree with TRBD2. J lost 3 bases, V lost 7 bases, and 12 bases had no gene match. This CDR3 comprises 15 residues. In germline, CDR1 is SGHRS, CDR2 YFSETQ. CDR3 protein: CASAREGATNYEQYF. The CDR3 DNA follows: TGCGCCAGCGCCCGGGAGGGCGCTACCAACTACGAGCAGTACTTC.

The rearrangement links TRBV9 to TRBJ2-1; 7 bases agree with TRBD1. The junction had 3 bases not matched to a gene; V was cut back by 2 bases and J by 7 bases. Germline values: CDR1 SGDLS, CDR2 YYNGEE. The CDR3 is 13 residues long. The DNA of the CDR3 is TGTGCCAGCAGCGTCACAGGGGATAATGAGCAGTTCTTC. It codes for CASSVTGDNEQFF. Full variable domain (rest looked up from reference TRBV9 and TRBJ2-1): DSGVTQTPKHLITATGQRVTLRCSPRSGDLSVYWYQQSLDQGLQFLIQYYNGEERAKGNILERFSAQQFPDLHSELNLSSLELGDSALYFCASSVTGDNEQFFGPGTRLTVL.

The J gene is TRBJ1-1, the V gene TRBV6-1, with D possibly being TRBD1 (5 bases). This CDR3 is built from 11 residues. Per germline, CDR1 MNHNS and CDR2 SASEGT. The CDR3, as DNA: TGTACAATGACAGAGAACACTGAAGCTTTCTTT. Encoded protein: CTMTENTEAFF.

The rearrangement joins TRBV6-6 to TRBJ2-1; TRBD2 is a possible D gene (6 bases). V was cut by 2 bases and J by 10 bases, with 15 bases left in between. This CDR3 has 14 residues. Per germline, CDR1 MNHNY and CDR2 SVGAGI (reference sequence). CDR3 sequence: CASSYPGSSVEQFF. The CDR3, as DNA: TGTGCCAGCAGTTACCCCGGGAGTTCTGTAGAGCAGTTCTTC.

The chain joins TRBV5-4 to TRBJ1-2; 8 positions agree with TRBD1. Germline V gene lookup returns CDR1 SGHNT and CDR2 YYREEE (reference sequence). V was clipped by 2 bases and J by 5 bases; unmatched bases: 5. The length of the CDR3 is 14 residues. This CDR3 reads CASSFGQGGYGYTF. The CDR3 nucleotides are TGTGCCAGCAGCTTCGGACAGGGAGGTTATGGCTACACCTTC.

The chain uses TRBV11-2 and TRBJ2-3; TRBD2 aligns across 7 bases. With 1 base clipped from V and 12 bases from J, the junction kept 10 bases outside the gene matches. CDR3 size: 14 residues. The germline CDR1 and CDR2 sequences are SGHAT and FQNNGV. In nucleotides, the CDR3 is TGTGCCAGCAGCTTAGGCTATTTGACGACTAGCCAGTATTTT. Translation gives CASSLGYLTTSQYF.

V usage is TRBV5-1 and J usage is TRBJ2-2; 10 nucleotides agree with TRBD1. Germline values: CDR1 SGHRS, CDR2 YFSETQ. The J segment lost 4 bases and the V segment lost 2 bases, leaving 8 bases of the junction unmatched. The CDR3 spans 17 residues. CDR3 bases: TGCGCCAGCAGCTTCCGAGCCGGGACAGGGGTCACCGGGGAGCTGTTTTTT. The encoded protein is CASSFRAGTGVTGELFF.

This chain connects TRBV28 to TRBJ2-1; the match to TRBD2 covers 7 bases. CDR1 is MDHEN and CDR2 is SYDVKM in the germline V gene. The CDR3 is 15 amino acids. The V gene end was trimmed by 4 bases and the J gene end by 4 bases; junction bases not matched to a gene: 7. DNA for the CDR3: TGTGCCAGCAGTTATAACAGCGGGGTGTACAATGAGCAGTTCTTC. Protein: CASSYNSGVYNEQFF.

J is TRBJ1-3 and V is TRBV13, with TRBD1 matching 7 bases. With V trimmed by 5 bases and J by 0 bases, 7 bases remained unmatched. Germline V gene data show CDR1 as PRHDT and CDR2 as FYEKMQ (reference sequence). The CDR3 has 16 amino acids. The CDR3 sequence is CASSPRGESSGNTIYF. CDR3 bases: TGTGCCAGCAGCCCCAGGGGGGAAAGCTCTGGAAACACCATATATTTT.

The CDR3 DNA reads TGTGCCAGCAGCCGGGACAGGAATTCCTACGAGCAGTACTTC. Its protein is CASSRDRNSYEQYF. V and J are TRBV7-6 and TRBJ2-7; the match to TRBD1 covers 8 bases. The CDR3 has 14 amino acids. Germline assignment: CDR1 SGHVS and CDR2 FNYEAQ. The V segment lost 5 bases and the J segment 1 base; nucleotides outside the gene matches: 4.

The table lists this clone with a count of one. The gene calls are TRBV6-1 and TRBJ1-5; D not resolved. V was cut by 7 bases and J by 0 bases, with 13 bases left in between. The germline gives CDR1 MNHNS, CDR2 SASEGT. The CDR3 has 15 amino acids. CDR3 bases: TGTGCCAGCATAATACAGTTGGTTAGCAATCAGCCCCAGCATTTT. The encoded protein is CASIIQLVSNQPQHF.

V and J are TRBV15 and TRBJ2-3; maybe TRBD1 (6 bases). Germline V lookup: CDR1 LNHNV, CDR2 YYDKDF (reference sequence). The ends were cut back, 5 bases at V and 5 bases at J, with 23 bases in the middle. The CDR3 contains 17 residues. The CDR3 loop reads CATSPMDESQGGDTQYF. The CDR3, as DNA: TGTGCCACCAGCCCTATGGACGAATCGCAAGGGGGAGATACGCAGTATTTT.